This T cell receptor (beta chain) comes out of a study of prognosis after radiotherapy for stage I lung cancer. Study background: 10 to 15 men and a handful of women, aged roughly 53 to 85 and with a median age of around 79 years, made up the patients.

Prior chemotherapy, radiotherapy and other malignancies were absent; CT and PET/CT showed node-negative disease. Researchers used two-round multiplex PCR to amplify TCR beta CDR3 starting from genomic DNA. Gene-specific primers for each TRBV and TRBJ gene drove first-round PCR. A single record per CDR3 protein comes from TCRdb applying MiXCR to the multiplex PCR reads. The table includes 45,000 to 70,000 distinct CDR3 sequences, less than 30% detected once. As for this clonotype: A far larger clone is a single base away, which makes a read error likely.

This TCR came from a donor of 50 years or more with non-small cell lung cancer. The starting material was PBMCs, obtained before or after stereotactic body radiation therapy (not recorded which).

The CDR3 DNA follows: TGTGCCAGCAGAGCCGGGACTAGCGGGGTGTACACAGATACGCAGTATTTT. Translating gives CASRAGTSGVYTDTQYF. The chain uses TRBV6-8 and TRBJ2-3; 13 positions agree with TRBD2. V shed 6 bases and J 2 bases; nucleotides not matched to a gene: 8. The CDR3 is made up of 17 amino acids. Germline assignment: CDR1 MNHGY and CDR2 SAAAGT.